This T cell receptor beta chain was sequenced in a study of T cell responses to AZD1222 COVID-19 vaccine. General study findings and limits: Reportedly, nearly half of unique spike TCRs recognized epitopes outside B.1.351/B.1.1.7 mutations. It should be noted that donors were predominantly white British and more often female, and clonal diversity was possibly underestimated.

The V gene end was trimmed by 5 bases and the J gene end by 3 bases; junction bases not matched to a gene: 11. The V gene's germline CDR1 is SQVTM and CDR2 ANQGSEA. CDR3 length: 15 amino acids. As for this clone: Its antigen is as yet unknown.

Here immunoSEQ multiplex PCR was the method, and the copy in TCRdb shows in-frame clones only, minus some. The sample holds under 140,000 clones, about 88% seen once. The specimen comprised peripheral blood, sampled on day 0 of AZD1222 vaccination. This TCR came from an adult in good health. The chain employs TRBV29-1 and TRBJ1-2, with 8 bases that match TRBD1. CDR3 DNA sequence: TGCAGCGTTCAAGGGCTAGGACAGGGCGACTATGGCTACACCTTC. This sequence encodes CSVQGLGQGDYGYTF.